What follows are 28 T cell receptor beta chains derived from one specimen sequenced in a study of blood T cell repertoires in COVID-19. The protocol was immunoSEQ multiplex PCR, while the TCRdb copy is restricted to in-frame clones and leaves out a portion. The data show about 130,000 clones, approximately 84% seen once. Sequencing was performed on peripheral blood. Every receptor here comes from a woman over 75 with acute or convalescent COVID-19.

The V call is TRBV5-4, the J call TRBJ2-1, with D possibly being TRBD1 (6 bases). The CDR3 has 13 residues. The V end lost 4 bases, the J end lost 4 bases, and 9 bases lay between the germline ends. From germline, CDR1 is SGHNT and CDR2 YYREEE (reference sequence). CDR3 loop: CASSQDSYNEQFF. Here the CDR3 DNA reads TGTGCCAGCAGCCAGGACAGTTACAATGAGCAGTTCTTC.

The chain links TRBV5-1 to TRBJ1-2, with D possibly being TRBD1 (5 bases). This CDR3 spans 17 amino acids. CDR1 and CDR2 (germline): SGHRS, YFSETQ. Between the trimmed V and J ends, which lost 1 base and 4 bases, there was a span of 20 bases. The CDR3: CASSLFGDYGGVYGYTF. CDR3 DNA: TGCGCCAGCAGCTTGTTCGGTGACTACGGGGGTGTCTATGGCTACACCTTC.

This chain connects TRBV7-9 to TRBJ2-3; the D gene is possibly TRBD2 (5 bases). Germline CDR1 SEHNR, CDR2 FQNEAQ (reference sequence). The CDR3 extends over 12 amino acids. Trimming cost V 5 bases and J 10 bases, with 13 bases left between them. The CDR3 loop reads CASSRGPGAQYF. DNA for the CDR3: TGTGCCAGCAGCCGAGGGCCCGGGGCGCAGTATTTT.

The rearrangement uses TRBV14 and TRBJ2-3, with a tentative D call TRBD2 (6 bases). V was cut by 1 base and J by 7 bases, with 9 bases left in between. The CDR3 contains 13 residues. Germline CDR1 is SGHDN and CDR2 is FVKESK. DNA of the CDR3: TGTGCCAGCAGCCAAGGCGCGGGGCATACGCAGTATTTT. Encoded protein: CASSQGAGHTQYF. Full variable domain (remainder filled in from reference TRBV14 and TRBJ2-3): EAGVTQFPSHSVIEKGQTVTLRCDPISGHDNLYWYRRVMGKEIKFLLHFVKESKQDESGMPNNRFLAERTGGTYSTLKVQPAELEDSGVYFCASSQGAGHTQYFGPGTRLTVL.

V is TRBV7-8 and J is TRBJ1-2; perhaps TRBD1 as D (5 bases). V lost 5 bases and J 5 bases, leaving 12 bases between the germline ends. CDR3 length: 13 amino acids. Germline assignment: CDR1 SGHVS and CDR2 FQNEAQ. The CDR3 nucleotides are TGTGCCAGCAGCCCCCAGGGAAATTATGGCTACACCTTC. The encoded protein is CASSPQGNYGYTF. The complete variable domain, with remaining parts taken from reference TRBV7-8 and TRBJ1-2, reads GAGVSQSPRYKVAKRGQDVALRCDPISGHVSLFWYQQALGQGPEFLTYFQNEAQLDKSGLPSDRFFAERPEGSVSTLKIQRTQQEDSAVYLCASSPQGNYGYTFGSGTRLTVV.

This chain uses TRBV19 with TRBJ1-5, with 9 nucleotides matching TRBD1. CDR1 is LNHDA, CDR2 SQIVND, per germline (reference sequence). The length of the CDR3 is 19 residues. V gave up 3 bases and J gave up 3 bases; unmatched junction bases: 15. CDR3 coding DNA: TGTGCCAGTAGTATTCTTAATCCCGGGACAGGGTTTATCAATCAGCCCCAGCATTTT. It yields the protein CASSILNPGTGFINQPQHF.

This chain connects TRBV6-1 to TRBJ1-2; no reliable D call. Trimming removed 3 bases at V and 4 bases at J, with 6 bases between. The CDR3 is 12 amino acids. Germline V gives CDR1 MNHNS, CDR2 SASEGT. CDR3: CASSEEGYGYTF. CDR3 nucleotide sequence: TGTGCCAGCAGTGAGGAGGGCTATGGCTACACCTTC.

The rearrangement uses TRBV20-1 and TRBJ1-2, with 10 positions matching TRBD1. Trimming at V came to 3 bases and at J to 4 bases, leaving 8 bases not matched to a gene. CDR1 is DFQATT, CDR2 SNEGSKA, per germline (reference sequence). This CDR3 has 15 amino acids. CDR3 DNA: TGCAGTGCTAGTGGTGCGGGACAGGGGATCTATGGCTACACCTTC. Translating gives CSASGAGQGIYGYTF.

Only one count was recorded for this clone. The rearrangement joins TRBV6-6 to TRBJ2-5; D is unresolved. The germline V gene has CDR1 MNHNY and CDR2 SVGAGI (reference sequence). The CDR3 consists of 12 residues. This CDR3 is CATRRPGETQYF. In nucleotides, the CDR3 is TGTGCTACACGCCGTCCGGGAGAGACCCAGTACTTC.

The chain links TRBV19 to TRBJ2-7; perhaps TRBD2 as D (6 bases). Trimming stripped 2 bases from V and 3 bases from J, with 14 bases between. Germline values: CDR1 LNHDA, CDR2 SQIVND (reference sequence). The CDR3 consists of 15 residues. As DNA, the CDR3 is TGTGCCAGTAGTATACAAGGGACTGCGAACTACGAGCAGTACTTC. Protein product: CASSIQGTANYEQYF. The whole variable domain, remainder taken from reference TRBV19 and TRBJ2-7, is DGGITQSPKYLFRKEGQNVTLSCEQNLNHDAMYWYRQDPGQGLRLIYYSQIVNDFQKGDIAEGYSVSREKKESFPLTVTSAQKNPTAFYLCASSIQGTANYEQYFGPGTRLTVT.

The chain combines TRBV5-1 with TRBJ2-3; D is unresolved. CDR3 length: 13 amino acids. CDR1 is SGHRS and CDR2 is YFSETQ in the germline V gene. The V gene lost 2 bases and the J gene lost 3 bases, with 7 bases spanning the gap. CDR3 protein: CASSFAPTDTQYF. CDR3 DNA sequence: TGCGCCAGCAGCTTCGCGCCAACAGATACGCAGTATTTT.

The chain is built from TRBV7-9 and TRBJ1-1, with 7 bases lining up with TRBD1. In germline, CDR1 is SEHNR, CDR2 FQNEAQ (reference sequence). This CDR3 comprises 15 residues. V trimming: 5 bases; J trimming: 1 base; junction bases outside the gene matches: 7. CDR3 protein: CASSQRQGRNTEAFF. For the CDR3, the DNA is TGTGCCAGCAGCCAGAGACAGGGAAGGAACACTGAAGCTTTCTTT.

This clone was detected once. The J gene is TRBJ1-5, the V gene TRBV15, with 7 positions matching TRBD1. The V and J ends lost 0 bases and 9 bases, in that order; junction bases with no gene match: 2. The CDR3 has 13 amino acids. Germline V CDR1 and CDR2: LNHNV, YYDKDF (reference sequence). The CDR3 nucleotides are TGTGCCACCAGCAGAGATAAGGGGGCGCCCCAGCATTTT. This gives the protein CATSRDKGAPQHF.

The genes are TRBV5-5 and TRBJ2-2, with 8 bases lining up with TRBD2. Germline V gene sequence: CDR1 SGHKS, CDR2 YYEKEE (reference sequence). The J segment lost 2 bases and the V segment lost 7 bases, leaving 7 bases of the junction unmatched. This CDR3 has 15 amino acids. CDR3 in DNA: TGTGCCAGCGGGATAGCGGGGTCCAACACCGGGGAGCTGTTTTTT. Its protein product is CASGIAGSNTGELFF.

This chain uses TRBV7-2 with TRBJ1-1; D gene ambiguous. Germline V gene sequence: CDR1 SGHTA, CDR2 FQGNSA. The CDR3 contains 15 residues. The germline V and J ends were trimmed by 0 bases and 1 base, with 9 bases remaining between them. Here the CDR3 DNA reads TGTGCCAGCAGCTTAGCGCAACTTACGAACACTGAAGCTTTCTTT. It encodes CASSLAQLTNTEAFF.

The V gene is TRBV11-2, the J gene TRBJ2-1, with D maybe TRBD2 (5 bases). Germline assignment: CDR1 SGHAT and CDR2 FQNNGV. This CDR3 has 13 residues. The germline V and J ends were trimmed by 5 bases and 5 bases, with 10 bases remaining between them. The CDR3 DNA sequence: TGTGCCAGCAGCATCGGGATGAACAATGAGCAGTTCTTC. It codes for CASSIGMNNEQFF.

This chain uses TRBV9 with TRBJ2-7; TRBD1 matches at 7 bases. The CDR3 sequence is 14 residues long. Germline V gives CDR1 SGDLS, CDR2 YYNGEE. J gave up 2 bases and V 1 base, and 3 bases lay outside the gene matches. CDR3 residues: CASSVPGQTYEQYF. In nucleotides, the CDR3 is TGTGCCAGCAGCGTACCGGGACAGACCTACGAGCAGTACTTC.

The chain couples TRBV13 to TRBJ1-1; possibly TRBD1 for D (5 bases). V dropped 3 bases and J dropped 11 bases, with 13 bases sitting between them. The germline CDR1 and CDR2 sequences are PRHDT and FYEKMQ (reference sequence). The CDR3 has 12 residues. CDR3 in DNA: TGTGCCAGCAGCTTCGACAGACGTGGGGCTTTCTTT. Protein sequence: CASSFDRRGAFF.

This chain connects TRBV7-8 to TRBJ2-7; D perhaps matches TRBD1 (6 bases). Germline V gene sequence: CDR1 SGHVS, CDR2 FQNEAQ. The ends were cut back, 3 bases at V and 4 bases at J, with 7 bases in the middle. The CDR3 runs 12 residues. CDR3 sequence reads: CASSFTGYEQYF. Written as DNA, the CDR3 is TGTGCCAGCAGCTTCACAGGGTACGAGCAGTACTTC.

This chain joins TRBV9 and TRBJ2-5, with TRBD2 identical over 16 bases. CDR1 and CDR2 from the germline V gene are SGDLS and YYNGEE. The CDR3 covers 18 residues. The J segment lost 0 bases and the V segment lost 0 bases, leaving 2 bases of the junction unmatched. This CDR3 is CASSVGGTSGGDQETQYF. In DNA, the CDR3 is TGTGCCAGCAGCGTAGGCGGGACTAGCGGGGGGGACCAAGAGACCCAGTACTTC.

The chain couples TRBV15 to TRBJ1-2, with TRBD1 as a possible D gene (6 bases). Germline CDR1 reads LNHNV; CDR2 reads YYDKDF (reference sequence). The germline V and J ends were trimmed by 0 bases and 2 bases, with 13 bases remaining between them. This CDR3 has 16 residues. The CDR3 loop reads CATSRDRGAPNYGYTF. The CDR3 DNA sequence: TGTGCCACCAGCAGAGATCGGGGGGCGCCCAACTATGGCTACACCTTC.

J is TRBJ1-6 and V is TRBV6-5, with D tentatively TRBD1 (5 bases). The CDR3 is 14 residues long. Germline V gene sequence: CDR1 MNHEY, CDR2 SVGAGI. V was trimmed by 5 bases and J by 5 bases, leaving 10 bases between them. The CDR3 protein is CASSPGHNNSPLHF. The CDR3 DNA follows: TGTGCCAGCAGTCCCGGACATAATAATTCACCCCTCCACTTT.

CDR3 loop: CASSLALWTGELFF. Here the CDR3 DNA reads TGTGCCAGCAGCTTAGCACTGTGGACCGGGGAGCTGTTTTTT. This rearrangement joins TRBV11-2 to TRBJ2-2; D gene uncertain. The CDR3 sequence is 14 residues long. Germline V gene lookup returns CDR1 SGHAT and CDR2 FQNNGV. V lost 1 base, J lost 5 bases, and 8 bases lay in between.

This chain connects TRBV5-6 to TRBJ2-7, with 7 bases lining up with TRBD1. In germline, CDR1 is SGHDT, CDR2 YYEEEE. The CDR3 totals 16 residues. V was pared by 4 bases and J by 5 bases, with 15 bases of the junction left unmatched. The CDR3 sequence is CASSGSTGWIYDEQYF. As DNA, the CDR3 is TGTGCCAGCAGCGGTTCGACAGGGTGGATTTACGACGAGCAGTACTTC.

The chain employs TRBV27 and TRBJ2-5, with TRBD2 matching over 7 bases. CDR3 length equals 15 residues. V was clipped by 0 bases and J by 1 base; unmatched bases: 2. CDR1 is MNHEY, CDR2 SMNVEV, per germline (reference sequence). CDR3 amino acids: CASSLSRGVQETQYF. The CDR3 DNA follows: TGTGCCAGCAGTTTATCACGGGGGGTCCAAGAGACCCAGTACTTC.

This clone appeared once. The rearrangement uses TRBV3-1 (or the pseudogene TRBV3-2) and TRBJ1-5; D is possibly TRBD1 (5 bases). The CDR3 runs 13 residues. Germline CDR1 reads LGHDT; CDR2 reads YNNKEL (reference sequence). V was shortened by 3 bases and J by 3 bases, with 6 bases between the two germline ends. CDR3 DNA sequence: TGTGCCAGCAGCCAGGACACCAATCAGCCCCAGCATTTT. It codes for CASSQDTNQPQHF.

The chain is built from TRBV23-1 and TRBJ1-5, with a possible D match to TRBD1 (6 bases). TRBV23-1 falls under the ORF class, with uncertain function. V was clipped by 5 bases and J by 0 bases, with 17 bases between them. This CDR3 contains 17 residues. The CDR3 nucleotides are TGCGCCAGCAGTGCCACAGGGCCGGAGTATAGCAATCAGCCCCAGCATTTT. Its translation: CASSATGPEYSNQPQHF.

This rearrangement joins TRBV13 to TRBJ2-3, with D possibly TRBD1 on 6 matching bases. The CDR3 totals 14 residues. Germline V lookup: CDR1 PRHDT, CDR2 FYEKMQ (reference sequence). Trimming removed 5 bases from V and 7 bases from J, with 16 bases in between. The CDR3 reads CASSPQGSIHTQYF. The CDR3 DNA reads TGTGCCAGCAGCCCACAGGGTTCAATCCATACGCAGTATTTT.